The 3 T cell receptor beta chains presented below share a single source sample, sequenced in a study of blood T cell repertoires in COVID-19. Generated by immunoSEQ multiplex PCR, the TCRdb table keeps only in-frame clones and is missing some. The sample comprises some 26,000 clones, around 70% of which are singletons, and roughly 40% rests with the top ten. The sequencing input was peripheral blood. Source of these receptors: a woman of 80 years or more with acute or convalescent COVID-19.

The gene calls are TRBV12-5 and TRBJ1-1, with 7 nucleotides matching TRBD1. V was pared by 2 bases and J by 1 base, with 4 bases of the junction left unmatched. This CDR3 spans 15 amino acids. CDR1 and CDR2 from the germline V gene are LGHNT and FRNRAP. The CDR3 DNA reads TGTGCTAGTGGTTTGCGGACAGGCTGGAACACTGAAGCTTTCTTT. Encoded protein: CASGLRTGWNTEAFF.

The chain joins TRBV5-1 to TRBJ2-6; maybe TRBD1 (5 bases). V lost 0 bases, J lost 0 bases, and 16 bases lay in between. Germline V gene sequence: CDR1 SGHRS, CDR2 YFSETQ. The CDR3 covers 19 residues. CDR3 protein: CASSLDISGQNSGANVLTF. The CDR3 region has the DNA TGCGCCAGCAGCTTGGATATTTCAGGGCAAAACTCTGGGGCCAACGTCCTGACTTTC. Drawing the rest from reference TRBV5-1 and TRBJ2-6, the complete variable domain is KAGVTQTPRYLIKTRGQQVTLSCSPISGHRSVSWYQQTPGQGLQFLFEYFSETQRNKGNFPGRFSGRQFSNSRSEMNVSTLELGDSALYLCASSLDISGQNSGANVLTFGAGSRLTVL.

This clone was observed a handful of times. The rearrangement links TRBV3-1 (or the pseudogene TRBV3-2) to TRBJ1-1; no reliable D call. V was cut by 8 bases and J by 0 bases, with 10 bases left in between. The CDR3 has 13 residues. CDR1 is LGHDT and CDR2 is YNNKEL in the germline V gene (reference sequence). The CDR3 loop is CASAGSLNTEAFF. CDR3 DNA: TGTGCCAGCGCGGGGTCCTTGAACACTGAAGCTTTCTTT.